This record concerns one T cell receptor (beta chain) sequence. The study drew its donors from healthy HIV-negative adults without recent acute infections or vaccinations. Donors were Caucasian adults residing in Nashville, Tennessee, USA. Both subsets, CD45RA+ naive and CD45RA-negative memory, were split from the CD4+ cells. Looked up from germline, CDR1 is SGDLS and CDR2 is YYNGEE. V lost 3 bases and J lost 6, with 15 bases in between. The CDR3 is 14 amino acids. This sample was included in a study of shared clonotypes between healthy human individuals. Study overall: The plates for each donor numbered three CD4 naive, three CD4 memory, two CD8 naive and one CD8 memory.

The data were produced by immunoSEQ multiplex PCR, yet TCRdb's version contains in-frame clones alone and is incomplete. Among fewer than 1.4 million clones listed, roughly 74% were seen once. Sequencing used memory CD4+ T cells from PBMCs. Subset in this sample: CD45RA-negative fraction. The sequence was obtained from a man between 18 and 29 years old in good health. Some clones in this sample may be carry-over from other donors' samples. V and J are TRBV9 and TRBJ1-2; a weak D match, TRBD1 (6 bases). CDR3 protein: CASSAAQGGHGYTF. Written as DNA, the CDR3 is TGTGCCAGCAGCGCGGCACAGGGTGGCCATGGCTACACCTTC.